The 6 T cell receptor beta chains given below trace back to one sample, sequenced in a study of a mutant IDH1 vaccine in newly diagnosed glioma. Here immunoSEQ multiplex PCR was the method, and the copy in TCRdb shows in-frame clones only, minus some. Here the sample spans over 55,000 clones, more than 70% being singletons. Specified time point: baseline, week 1 (first vaccination visit). Treatment here: pre-vaccination baseline after standard-of-care therapy. The material was peripheral blood mononuclear cells (PBMCs), obtained from a glioma patient treated with radiotherapy, temozolomide or both. These receptors were obtained from a woman aged 18-30 years with glioma. Some clones in this sample may be carry-over from other donors' samples.

The chain employs TRBV27 and TRBJ2-1; no clear D gene. This CDR3 contains 17 residues. V dropped 2 bases and J dropped 4 bases, with 18 bases sitting between them. Germline V lookup: CDR1 MNHEY, CDR2 SMNVEV (reference sequence). This CDR3 is CASSLLPSAAQYNEQFF. The CDR3, as DNA: TGTGCCAGCAGTTTACTTCCCTCCGCGGCCCAATACAATGAGCAGTTCTTC.

The V call is TRBV18, the J call TRBJ2-3, with D maybe TRBD1 (6 bases). The ends were cut back, 5 bases at V and 0 bases at J, with 21 bases in the middle. Germline CDR1 reads KGHSH; CDR2 reads LQKENI. The CDR3 has 18 residues. CDR3 protein: CASSTDRFPTLSTDTQYF. CDR3 bases: TGTGCCAGCTCAACCGACAGGTTCCCGACTTTAAGCACAGATACGCAGTATTTT.

The rearrangement links TRBV12-5 to TRBJ2-7; D perhaps matches TRBD1 (5 bases). V was clipped by 1 base and J by 0 bases, with 7 bases between them. This CDR3 has 14 residues. Germline assignment: CDR1 LGHNT and CDR2 FRNRAP. CDR3 residues: CASGLGQSSYEQYF. CDR3 in DNA: TGTGCTAGTGGTTTGGGACAGAGCTCCTACGAGCAGTACTTC.

V usage is TRBV4-2 and J usage is TRBJ1-1; TRBD1 matches at 8 bases. V gave up 1 base and J gave up 3 bases; unmatched junction bases: 4. The CDR3 consists of 15 residues. Germline V lookup: CDR1 LGHNA, CDR2 YNFKEQ. The chain's CDR3 is CASSQVGQEDTEAFF. CDR3 DNA: TGTGCCAGCAGCCAAGTGGGACAGGAAGACACTGAAGCTTTCTTT.

The rearrangement uses TRBV27 and TRBJ1-1; D ambiguous. CDR1 MNHEY and CDR2 SMNVEV come from the germline V gene (reference sequence). The CDR3 contains 13 residues. V lost 6 bases and J lost 9, with 17 bases in between. DNA for the CDR3: TGTGCCAGCAGACAGTTACAAAGACACAAAGCTTTCTTT. Amino acid sequence: CASRQLQRHKAFF.

The chain uses TRBV5-1 and TRBJ2-5; D is uncertain. The germline V and J ends were trimmed by 0 bases and 4 bases, with 13 bases remaining between them. CDR3 length equals 15 residues. Germline CDR1 SGHRS, CDR2 YFSETQ. The CDR3 DNA sequence: TGCGCCAGCAGCTTGGTAGCCCTCCCGGGAGAGACCCAGTACTTC. It specifies CASSLVALPGETQYF.